One and the same sample provided the 28 T cell receptor beta chains below, sequenced in a study of identical twins. One entry per CDR3 protein, called by TCRdb with MiXCR from the 5' RACE reads. The sample shows 650,000 to 800,000 distinct CDR3 sequences, 8.5% to 9.5% of them seen only once. These data were also reused for a study on yellow fever vaccine responses in identical twins.

Source material: PBMCs. These receptors were obtained from a young woman in good health.

This clonotype was detected only a few times. The chain combines TRBV9 with TRBJ2-3; D perhaps matches TRBD1 (6 bases). Trimming stripped 0 bases from V and 5 bases from J, with 10 bases between. The CDR3 runs to 14 residues. Germline V gene data show CDR1 as SGDLS and CDR2 as YYNGEE. CDR3 sequence reads: CASSVGGPQDTQYF. As DNA, the CDR3 is TGTGCCAGCAGCGTAGGGGGGCCCCAAGATACGCAGTATTTT.

This clonotype was counted many times. The gene calls are TRBV6-2 or TRBV6-3 and TRBJ1-5, with D hard to call. CDR1 is MNHEY, CDR2 SVGEGT, per germline. The CDR3 spans 15 residues. Trimming shortened V by 5 bases and J by 2 bases, and 13 bases separated the two germline ends. The chain's CDR3 is CASSGHNVGNQPQHF. In DNA form, the CDR3 reads TGTGCCAGCAGTGGGCACAACGTGGGCAATCAGCCCCAGCATTTT.

This clonotype was counted at least ten times. The chain recombines TRBV7-2 with TRBJ2-3; D uncertain. V lost 1 base to trimming and J lost 2 bases, with 7 bases between them. This CDR3 is built from 14 residues. Germline V gene sequence: CDR1 SGHTA, CDR2 FQGNSA. CDR3 in amino acids: CASSLETATDTQYF. The CDR3 region has the DNA TGTGCCAGCAGCTTAGAGACTGCCACAGATACGCAGTATTTT.

This clonotype was observed a few times. The chain joins TRBV20-1 to TRBJ2-4, with 10 bases lining up with TRBD1. V was clipped by 2 bases and J by 2 bases; unmatched bases: 3. Germline V gene data show CDR1 as DFQATT and CDR2 as SNEGSKA (reference sequence). This CDR3 is 15 amino acids long. CDR3 sequence reads: CSARRTGGTKNIQYF. The CDR3 DNA is TGCAGTGCTAGAAGGACAGGGGGAACCAAAAACATTCAGTACTTC.

In its sample, this clonotype was seen a few times. Compared with germline, one end of the junction differs, possibly owing to a read error. The chain employs TRBV20-1 and TRBJ2-3; no firm D call. Germline assignment: CDR1 DFQATT and CDR2 SNEGSKA (reference sequence). This CDR3 is 14 amino acids long. CDR3 DNA: TGCAGCGCTATGTGGGCCCTCCGTGGAGTTACGCAGTATTTT. It is translated as CSAMWALRGVTQYF.

V and J are TRBV29-1 and TRBJ1-1; D unresolved. This CDR3 is 14 amino acids long. V lost 0 bases, J lost 5 bases, and 13 bases lay in between. Looked up from germline, CDR1 is SQVTM and CDR2 is ANQGSEA. The CDR3 region is CSVEDQRSPTEAFF. DNA of the CDR3: TGCAGCGTTGAAGATCAGCGGAGTCCGACTGAAGCTTTCTTT.

The CDR3 nucleotides read TGTGCCAGCAGCACTAGCGGGAGGGTCTTTCGAGGGGCCAACGTCCTGACTTTC. Translating gives CASSTSGRVFRGANVLTF. The genes are TRBV6-2 or TRBV6-3 and TRBJ2-6; 13 nucleotides align to TRBD2. J gave up 4 bases and V 6 bases, and 9 bases lay outside the gene matches. The CDR3 contains 18 residues. Germline V gene sequence: CDR1 MNHEY, CDR2 SVGEGT.

The chain has TRBV29-1 and TRBJ2-7; a weak D match, TRBD1 (5 bases). CDR3 size: 13 residues. The germline V and J ends were trimmed by 4 bases and 3 bases, with 13 bases remaining between them. Per the germline V gene, CDR1 is SQVTM and CDR2 is ANQGSEA. The CDR3 DNA is TGCAGCGTTGTGGTAGGGGTCAGCTACGAGCAGTACTTC. This encodes CSVVVGVSYEQYF.

The chain recombines TRBV6-2 or TRBV6-3 with TRBJ2-1; TRBD2 matches at 12 bases. Germline V gene sequence: CDR1 MNHEY, CDR2 SVGEGT. The CDR3 has 20 residues. J was trimmed by 0 bases and V by 3 bases; bases with no gene match: 12. CDR3 sequence: CASSYSPGLAGRSSYNEQFF. The CDR3 DNA sequence: TGTGCCAGCAGTTATTCGCCGGGACTAGCGGGCCGTAGCTCCTACAATGAGCAGTTCTTC.

The rearrangement uses TRBV6-2 or TRBV6-3 and TRBJ2-6, with 7 bases fitting TRBD2. V was clipped by 10 bases and J by 0 bases; unmatched bases: 12. CDR1 and CDR2 from the germline V gene are MNHEY and SVGEGT. This CDR3 comprises 17 residues. The CDR3 is CATNSGTRHSGANVLTF. The CDR3 coding sequence is TGTGCCACCAACAGCGGGACCCGTCACTCTGGGGCCAACGTCCTGACTTTC.

The V gene is TRBV4-3, the J gene TRBJ2-5, with unresolved D. This CDR3 spans 13 amino acids. The V gene lost 3 bases and the J gene lost 3 bases, with 8 bases spanning the gap. From germline, CDR1 is LGHNA and CDR2 YSLEER. CDR3 amino acids: CASSQSSKETQYF. The CDR3 DNA sequence: TGCGCCAGCAGCCAGTCCAGTAAAGAGACCCAGTACTTC.

This clonotype was picked up many times. The rearrangement joins TRBV20-1 to TRBJ2-6; D is unclear. The CDR3 spans 13 residues. The V and J ends lost 6 bases and 0 bases respectively, with 6 bases between them. Germline V gives CDR1 DFQATT, CDR2 SNEGSKA (reference sequence). As DNA, the CDR3 is TGCAGTGCCATCTACTCTGGGGCCAACGTCCTGACTTTC. It codes for CSAIYSGANVLTF.

This clonotype has more than one count but fewer than ten. The chain joins TRBV10-3 to TRBJ2-3, with 7 positions matching TRBD1. The CDR3 runs 15 residues. V shed 7 bases and J 2 bases; nucleotides not matched to a gene: 9. Per the germline V gene, CDR1 is ENHRY and CDR2 is SYGVKD. CDR3 protein: CAINQDREYTDTQYF. CDR3 DNA: TGTGCCATCAACCAAGACAGGGAGTACACAGATACGCAGTATTTT.

The chain links TRBV27 to TRBJ2-3; no clear D. Per germline, CDR1 MNHEY and CDR2 SMNVEV (reference sequence). Trimming shortened V by 7 bases and J by 1 base, and 18 bases separated the two germline ends. The length of the CDR3 is 16 residues. The DNA for the CDR3 is TGTGCCAGCACCCTCAGATTCAGTTTGGGCACAGATACGCAGTATTTT. This sequence encodes CASTLRFSLGTDTQYF.

This clonotype was counted between two and nine times. The V gene is TRBV2, the J gene TRBJ2-2; D ambiguous. This CDR3 spans 14 amino acids. Germline V lookup: CDR1 SNHLY, CDR2 FYNNEI. V gave up 7 bases and J gave up 0 bases, with 9 bases separating them. CDR3 residues: CASKAAPNTGELFF. The CDR3, as DNA: TGTGCCAGCAAGGCGGCCCCGAACACCGGGGAGCTGTTTTTT.

This chain joins TRBV4-2 and TRBJ2-3; D is uncertain. Per germline, CDR1 LGHNA and CDR2 YNFKEQ. V was pared by 4 bases and J by 5 bases, with 7 bases between. There are 12 residues in the CDR3. DNA of the CDR3: TGTGCCAGCAGCCCTACGGAAGATACGCAGTATTTT. Translating gives CASSPTEDTQYF.

This clonotype was seen more than once but under ten times. The chain joins TRBV27 to TRBJ2-1; D is unresolved. CDR1 is MNHEY, CDR2 SMNVEV, per germline (reference sequence). Deletions cut 1 base from V and 3 bases from J, with 7 bases between. The CDR3 totals 14 residues. DNA for the CDR3: TGTGCCAGCAGTTTATTTGGGGTCTACAATGAGCAGTTCTTC. This sequence encodes CASSLFGVYNEQFF.

This clonotype has just a few counts. This rearrangement joins TRBV5-4 to TRBJ2-3; D is perhaps TRBD2 (6 bases). V was shortened by 1 base and J by 6 bases, with 21 bases between the two germline ends. CDR1 and CDR2 from the germline V gene are SGHNT and YYREEE (reference sequence). This CDR3 comprises 17 residues. This CDR3 is CASSLRWDSTNFDTQYF. As DNA, the CDR3 is TGTGCCAGCAGCTTGCGCTGGGACTCTACGAATTTTGATACGCAGTATTTT.

This clonotype was recorded a few times. The V call is TRBV6-5, the J call TRBJ2-7, with D tentatively TRBD1 (5 bases). The V and J ends lost 2 bases and 2 bases respectively, with 16 bases between them. The CDR3 runs 16 residues. Germline values: CDR1 MNHEY, CDR2 SVGAGI. CDR3 amino acids: CASSYVGAGLAYEQYF. The CDR3 DNA sequence: TGTGCCAGCAGTTACGTCGGCGCAGGGTTGGCCTACGAGCAGTACTTC.

This clonotype has ten or more counts. V usage is TRBV12-3 or TRBV12-4 and J usage is TRBJ2-7, with D unclear. The CDR3 loop spans 13 amino acids. V dropped 1 base and J dropped 3 bases, with 7 bases sitting between them. CDR3 sequence reads: CASSLVLGYEQYF. As DNA, the CDR3 is TGTGCCAGCAGTTTAGTTCTTGGCTACGAGCAGTACTTC.

This clonotype was observed a few times. The rearrangement uses TRBV27 and TRBJ2-1; D not resolved. Per the germline V gene, CDR1 is MNHEY and CDR2 is SMNVEV (reference sequence). This CDR3 has 12 amino acids. With 5 bases removed from V and 12 bases from J, the gap between germline ends came to 14 bases. The CDR3 protein is CASSVRAPRQFF. In nucleotides, the CDR3 is TGTGCCAGCAGTGTCCGGGCCCCCAGGCAGTTCTTC.

The table lists this clonotype with many counts. V is TRBV10-3 and J is TRBJ2-1; D not resolved. The CDR3 is 13 amino acids. Germline V CDR1 and CDR2: ENHRY, SYGVKD. Trimming took off 2 bases at V and 15 bases at J, with 17 bases between the two ends. CDR3 DNA sequence: TGTGCCATCAGTGAGAGGGCGGACGTAGTACGGTTCTTC. This codes for CAISERADVVRFF.

This clonotype has a count of ten or more. DNA for the CDR3: TGCGCCAGCAGCCAAGAGAGCGGGAAGAATGAGCAGTTCTTC. It translates to CASSQESGKNEQFF. The chain has TRBV4-3 and TRBJ2-1, with 7 bases fitting TRBD2. Trimming cost V 0 bases and J 7 bases; bases outside gene matches: 3. Germline V gene lookup returns CDR1 LGHNA and CDR2 YSLEER. The CDR3 totals 14 residues.

The chain is built from TRBV7-2 and TRBJ2-7; D may be TRBD2 (6 bases). The CDR3 spans 14 residues. The germline CDR1 and CDR2 sequences are SGHTA and FQGNSA. The V gene lost 1 base and the J gene lost 3 bases, with 10 bases spanning the gap. The CDR3 sequence is CASSLVDGGYEQYF. The CDR3 DNA is TGTGCCAGCAGCTTAGTTGACGGGGGCTACGAGCAGTACTTC.

This clonotype was counted a few times. This chain connects TRBV6-1 to TRBJ2-5; TRBD2 aligns across 8 bases. The CDR3 totals 14 residues. Trimming took 6 bases from V and 1 from J; bases not matched to a gene: 4. From germline, CDR1 is MNHNS and CDR2 SASEGT. CDR3 bases: TGTGCCAGCAGCCGAAGCGGGAGCCAAGAGACCCAGTACTTC. It encodes CASSRSGSQETQYF.

V gene TRBV15 combines with J gene TRBJ2-1; possibly TRBD1 or TRBD2 for D (6 bases each). The CDR3 is made up of 16 amino acids. V gave up 3 bases and J gave up 7 bases, with 19 bases separating them. Germline CDR1 reads LNHNV; CDR2 reads YYDKDF (reference sequence). CDR3 sequence: CATSSRGGGPVNEQFF. For the CDR3, the DNA is TGTGCCACCAGCAGCCGCGGTGGGGGGCCGGTAAATGAGCAGTTCTTC. Full variable domain (missing parts from reference TRBV15 and TRBJ2-1): DAMVIQNPRYQVTQFGKPVTLSCSQTLNHNVMYWYQQKSSQAPKLLFHYYDKDFNNEADTPDNFQSRRPNTSFCFLDIRSPGLGDTAMYLCATSSRGGGPVNEQFFGPGTRLTVL.

In this sample, this clonotype turned up many times. This rearrangement joins TRBV9 to TRBJ2-5, with TRBD2 matching over 12 bases. V dropped 3 bases and J dropped 2; count of bases not matched to a gene: 5. Germline CDR1 is SGDLS and CDR2 is YYNGEE. This CDR3 is 16 amino acids long. This chain's CDR3 is CASSAALAGGQETQYF. CDR3 coding DNA: TGTGCCAGCAGCGCAGCACTAGCGGGGGGACAAGAGACCCAGTACTTC.

This clonotype was found many times. The rearrangement joins TRBV29-1 to TRBJ2-7, with unresolved D. This CDR3 is built from 12 residues. CDR1 SQVTM and CDR2 ANQGSEA come from the germline V gene. V shed 6 bases and J shed 3 bases, with 12 bases lying between them. As DNA, the CDR3 is TGCAGCGTAATAGACGAAGGCTACGAGCAGTACTTC. Its translation is CSVIDEGYEQYF.